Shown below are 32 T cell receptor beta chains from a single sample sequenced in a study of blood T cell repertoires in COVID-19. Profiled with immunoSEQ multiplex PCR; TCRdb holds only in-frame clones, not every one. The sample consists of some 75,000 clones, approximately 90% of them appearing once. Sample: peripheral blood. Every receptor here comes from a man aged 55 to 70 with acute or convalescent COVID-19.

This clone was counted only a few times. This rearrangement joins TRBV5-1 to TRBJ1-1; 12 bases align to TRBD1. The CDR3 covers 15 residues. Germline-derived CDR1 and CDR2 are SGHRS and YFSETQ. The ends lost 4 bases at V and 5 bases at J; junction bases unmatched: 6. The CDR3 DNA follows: TGCGCCAGCAGCATCGGGACAGGGGGCGGGACTGAAGCTTTCTTT. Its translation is CASSIGTGGGTEAFF.

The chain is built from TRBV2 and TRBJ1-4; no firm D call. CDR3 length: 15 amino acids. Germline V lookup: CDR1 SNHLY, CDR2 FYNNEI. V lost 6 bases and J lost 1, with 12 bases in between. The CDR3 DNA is TGTGCCAGCAGGCCCGGCGGAGAAACTAATGAAAAACTGTTTTTT. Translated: CASRPGGETNEKLFF. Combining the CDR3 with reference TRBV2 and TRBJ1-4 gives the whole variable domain EPEVTQTPSHQVTQMGQEVILRCVPISNHLYFYWYRQILGQKVEFLVSFYNNEISEKSEIFDDQFSVERPDGSNFTLKIRSTKLEDSAMYFCASRPGGETNEKLFFGSGTQLSVL.

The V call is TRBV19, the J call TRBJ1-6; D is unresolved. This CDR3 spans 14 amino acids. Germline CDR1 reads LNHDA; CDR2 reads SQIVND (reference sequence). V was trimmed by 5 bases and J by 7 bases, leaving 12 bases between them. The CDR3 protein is CASSFDRENSPLHF. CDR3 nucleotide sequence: TGTGCCAGTAGTTTTGACCGGGAGAATTCACCCCTCCACTTT.

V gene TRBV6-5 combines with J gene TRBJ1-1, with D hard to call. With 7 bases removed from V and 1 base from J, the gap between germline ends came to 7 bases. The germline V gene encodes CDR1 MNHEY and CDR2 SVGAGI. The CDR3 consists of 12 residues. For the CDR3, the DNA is TGTGCCAGCAACCGAGGGAACACTGAAGCTTTCTTT. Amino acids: CASNRGNTEAFF.

DNA of the CDR3: TGTGCCAGCAGCGAAGAGCAGGGGGCTGTTTCCTACGAGCAGTACTTC. Amino acid sequence: CASSEEQGAVSYEQYF. The chain uses TRBV7-6 and TRBJ2-7; 8 bases are a match to TRBD1. Looked up from germline, CDR1 is SGHVS and CDR2 is FNYEAQ. CDR3 length: 16 amino acids. The ends lost 5 bases at V and 1 base at J; junction bases unmatched: 10.

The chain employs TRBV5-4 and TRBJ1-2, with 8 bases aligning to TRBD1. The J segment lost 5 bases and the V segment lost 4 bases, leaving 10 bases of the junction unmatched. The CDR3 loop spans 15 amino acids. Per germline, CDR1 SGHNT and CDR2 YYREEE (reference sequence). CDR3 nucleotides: TGTGCCAGCAGCCCGGCCGGGACAGGAGGATATGGCTACACCTTC. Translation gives CASSPAGTGGYGYTF.

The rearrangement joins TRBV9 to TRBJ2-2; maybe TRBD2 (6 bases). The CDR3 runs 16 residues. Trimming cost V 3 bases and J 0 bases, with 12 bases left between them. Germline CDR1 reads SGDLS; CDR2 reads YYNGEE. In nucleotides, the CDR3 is TGTGCCAGCAGCGCCGGGACTTTCACGAACACCGGGGAGCTGTTTTTT. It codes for CASSAGTFTNTGELFF.

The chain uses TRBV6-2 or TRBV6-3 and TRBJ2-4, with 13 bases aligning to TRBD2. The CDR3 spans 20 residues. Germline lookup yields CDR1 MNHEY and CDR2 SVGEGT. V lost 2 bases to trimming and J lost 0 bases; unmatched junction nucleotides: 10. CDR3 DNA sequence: TGTGCCAGCAGTTACCAAGTACTAGCGGGGGGGCAGGAAGCCAAAAACATTCAGTACTTC. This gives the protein CASSYQVLAGGQEAKNIQYF.

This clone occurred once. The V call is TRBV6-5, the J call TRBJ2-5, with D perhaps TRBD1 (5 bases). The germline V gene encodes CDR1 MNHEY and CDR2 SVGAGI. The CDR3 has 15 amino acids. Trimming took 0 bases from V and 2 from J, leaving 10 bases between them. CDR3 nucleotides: TGTGCCAGCAGTTACTCGAAGCAGGGACAAGAGACCCAGTACTTC. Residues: CASSYSKQGQETQYF.

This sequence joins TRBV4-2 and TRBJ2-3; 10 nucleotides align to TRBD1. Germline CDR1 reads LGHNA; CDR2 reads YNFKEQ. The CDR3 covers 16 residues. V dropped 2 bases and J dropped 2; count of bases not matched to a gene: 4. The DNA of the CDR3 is TGTGCCAGCAGCCAACCCGGACAGGGGGACACAGATACGCAGTATTTT. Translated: CASSQPGQGDTDTQYF.

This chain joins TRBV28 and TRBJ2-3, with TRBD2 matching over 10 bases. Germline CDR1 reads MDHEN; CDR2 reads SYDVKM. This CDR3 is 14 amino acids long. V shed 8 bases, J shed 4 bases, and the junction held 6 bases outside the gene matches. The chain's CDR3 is CASLGLAVADTQYF. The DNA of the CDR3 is TGTGCCAGCCTTGGACTAGCGGTCGCAGATACGCAGTATTTT.

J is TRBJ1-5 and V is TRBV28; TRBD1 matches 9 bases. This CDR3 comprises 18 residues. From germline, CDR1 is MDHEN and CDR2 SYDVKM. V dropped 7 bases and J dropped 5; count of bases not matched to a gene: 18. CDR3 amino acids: CASTGTDRGFGIHQPQHF. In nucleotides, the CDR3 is TGTGCCAGCACGGGGACGGACAGGGGATTTGGTATCCATCAGCCCCAGCATTTT.

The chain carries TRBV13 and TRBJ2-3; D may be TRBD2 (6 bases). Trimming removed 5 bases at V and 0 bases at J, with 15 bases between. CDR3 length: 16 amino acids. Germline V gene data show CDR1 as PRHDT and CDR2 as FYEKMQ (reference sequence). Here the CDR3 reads CASSQRSLASTDTQYF. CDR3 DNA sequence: TGTGCCAGCAGCCAAAGGTCACTAGCAAGCACAGATACGCAGTATTTT.

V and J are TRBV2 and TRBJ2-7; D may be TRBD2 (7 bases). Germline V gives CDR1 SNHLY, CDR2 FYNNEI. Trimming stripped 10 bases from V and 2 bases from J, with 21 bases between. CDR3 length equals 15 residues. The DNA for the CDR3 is TGTGCCACCCCTCCCGGGCGGGGGCCCCCCTACGAGCAGTACTTC. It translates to CATPPGRGPPYEQYF.

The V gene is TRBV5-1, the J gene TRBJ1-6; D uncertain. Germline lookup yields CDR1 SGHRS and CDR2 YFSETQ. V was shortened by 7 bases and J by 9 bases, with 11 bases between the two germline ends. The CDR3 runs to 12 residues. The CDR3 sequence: CASHSGSSPLHF. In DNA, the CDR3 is TGCGCCAGCCACTCAGGCAGTTCACCCCTCCACTTT.

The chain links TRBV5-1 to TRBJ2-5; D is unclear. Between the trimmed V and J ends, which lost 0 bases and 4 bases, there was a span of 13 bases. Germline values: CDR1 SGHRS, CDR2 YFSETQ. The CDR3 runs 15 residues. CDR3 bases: TGCGCCAGCAGCTTGGATGGCCAGATTGGAGAGACCCAGTACTTC. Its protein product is CASSLDGQIGETQYF.

The CDR3 DNA reads as TGTGCCAGCAGCCCCAGCGGGAGACCCACCGGGGAGCTGTTTTTT. This codes for CASSPSGRPTGELFF. This chain links TRBV7-6 with TRBJ2-2; 8 bases agree with TRBD2. This CDR3 comprises 15 residues. Germline assignment: CDR1 SGHVS and CDR2 FNYEAQ. Germline trimming cut 5 bases from V and 4 bases from J; bases unmatched to any gene: 6.

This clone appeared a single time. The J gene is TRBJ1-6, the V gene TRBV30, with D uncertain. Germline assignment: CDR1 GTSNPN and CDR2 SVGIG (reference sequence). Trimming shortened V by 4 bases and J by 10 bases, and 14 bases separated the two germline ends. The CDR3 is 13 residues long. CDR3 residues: CAWNPSRESPLHF. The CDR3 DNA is TGTGCCTGGAACCCAAGTAGAGAGTCACCCCTCCACTTT.

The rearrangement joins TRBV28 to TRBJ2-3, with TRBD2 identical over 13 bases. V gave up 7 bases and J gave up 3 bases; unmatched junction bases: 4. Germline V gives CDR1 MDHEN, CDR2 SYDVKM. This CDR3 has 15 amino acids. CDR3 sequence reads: CASTTTSGGTDTQYF. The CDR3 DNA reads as TGTGCCAGCACCACGACTAGCGGGGGGACAGATACGCAGTATTTT.

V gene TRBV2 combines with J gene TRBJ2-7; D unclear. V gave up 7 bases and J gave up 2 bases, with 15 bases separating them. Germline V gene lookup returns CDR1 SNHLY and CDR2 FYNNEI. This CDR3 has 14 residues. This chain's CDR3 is CASTQRDTAYEQYF. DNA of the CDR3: TGTGCCAGCACCCAGAGAGACACCGCCTACGAGCAGTACTTC.

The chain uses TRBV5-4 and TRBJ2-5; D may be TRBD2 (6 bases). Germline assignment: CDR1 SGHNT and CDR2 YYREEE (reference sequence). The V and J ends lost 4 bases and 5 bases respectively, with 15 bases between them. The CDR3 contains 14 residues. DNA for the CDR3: TGTGCCAGCAGCGGCGGACTGGCGGGGGAGACCCAGTACTTC. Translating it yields CASSGGLAGETQYF. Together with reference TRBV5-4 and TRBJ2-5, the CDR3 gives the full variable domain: ETGVTQSPTHLIKTRGQQVTLRCSSQSGHNTVSWYQQALGQGPQFIFQYYREEENGRGNFPPRFSGLQFPNYSSELNVNALELDDSALYLCASSGGLAGETQYFGPGTRLLVL.

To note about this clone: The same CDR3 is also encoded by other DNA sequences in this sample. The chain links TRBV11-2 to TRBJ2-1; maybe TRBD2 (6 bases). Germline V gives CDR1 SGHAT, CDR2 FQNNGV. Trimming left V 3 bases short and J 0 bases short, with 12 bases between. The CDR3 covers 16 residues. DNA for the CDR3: TGTGCCAGCAGCTTGACAAGCGGGTCCTCCTACAATGAGCAGTTCTTC. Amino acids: CASSLTSGSSYNEQFF.

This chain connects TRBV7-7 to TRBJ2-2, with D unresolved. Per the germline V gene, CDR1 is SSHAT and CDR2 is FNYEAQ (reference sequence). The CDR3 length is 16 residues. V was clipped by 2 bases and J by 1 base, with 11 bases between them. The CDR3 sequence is CASSLFPPGNTGELFF. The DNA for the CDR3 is TGTGCCAGCAGCTTATTCCCACCCGGGAACACCGGGGAGCTGTTTTTT.

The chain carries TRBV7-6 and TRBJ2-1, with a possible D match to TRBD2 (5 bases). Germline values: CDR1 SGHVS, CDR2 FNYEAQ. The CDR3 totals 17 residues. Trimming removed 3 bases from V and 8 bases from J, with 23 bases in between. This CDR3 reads CASSFSGGSLKFDEQFF. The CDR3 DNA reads TGTGCCAGCAGCTTTAGTGGAGGAAGCTTAAAATTCGATGAGCAGTTCTTC. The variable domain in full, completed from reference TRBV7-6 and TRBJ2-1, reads GAGVSQSPRYKVTKRGQDVALRCDPISGHVSLYWYRQALGQGPEFLTYFNYEAQQDKSGLPNDRFSAERPEGSISTLTIQRTEQRDSAMYRCASSFSGGSLKFDEQFFGPGTRLTVL.

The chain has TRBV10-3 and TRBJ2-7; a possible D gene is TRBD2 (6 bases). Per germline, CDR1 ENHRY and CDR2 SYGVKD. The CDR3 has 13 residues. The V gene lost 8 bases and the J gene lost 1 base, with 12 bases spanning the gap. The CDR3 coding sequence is TGTGCCATCTCTGGAGGGAATTCCTACGAGCAGTACTTC. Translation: CAISGGNSYEQYF.

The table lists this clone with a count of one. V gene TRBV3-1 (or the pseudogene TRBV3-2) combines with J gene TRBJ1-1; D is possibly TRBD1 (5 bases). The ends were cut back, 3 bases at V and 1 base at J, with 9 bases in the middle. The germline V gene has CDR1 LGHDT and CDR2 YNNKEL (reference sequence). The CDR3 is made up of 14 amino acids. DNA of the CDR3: TGTGCCAGCAGCCACCTCGACAGGAACACTGAAGCTTTCTTT. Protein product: CASSHLDRNTEAFF.

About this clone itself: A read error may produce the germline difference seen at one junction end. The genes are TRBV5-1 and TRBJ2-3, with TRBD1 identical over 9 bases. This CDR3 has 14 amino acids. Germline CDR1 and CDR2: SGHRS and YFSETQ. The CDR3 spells CASSLDRGPDTQYF. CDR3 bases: TGCGCCAGCAGTTTGGACAGGGGCCCAGATACGCAGTATTTT.

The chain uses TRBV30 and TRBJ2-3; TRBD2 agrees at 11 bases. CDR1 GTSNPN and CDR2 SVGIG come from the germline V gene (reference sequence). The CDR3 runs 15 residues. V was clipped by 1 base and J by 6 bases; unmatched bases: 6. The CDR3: CAWSDSGGAGDTQYF. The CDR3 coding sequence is TGTGCCTGGAGTGATAGCGGGGGGGCCGGCGATACGCAGTATTTT.

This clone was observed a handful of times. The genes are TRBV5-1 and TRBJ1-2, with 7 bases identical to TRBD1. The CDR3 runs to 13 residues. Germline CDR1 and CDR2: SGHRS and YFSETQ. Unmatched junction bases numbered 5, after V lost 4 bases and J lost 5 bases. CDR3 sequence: CASSLGTDYGYTF. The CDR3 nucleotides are TGCGCCAGCAGCCTAGGGACAGATTATGGCTACACCTTC.

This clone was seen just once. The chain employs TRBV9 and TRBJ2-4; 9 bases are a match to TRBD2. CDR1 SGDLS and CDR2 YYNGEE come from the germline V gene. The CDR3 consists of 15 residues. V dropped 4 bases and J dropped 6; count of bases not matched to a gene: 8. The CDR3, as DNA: TGTGCCAGCAGCCCAGGTGGGCGGGAGGGAAACATTCAGTACTTC. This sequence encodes CASSPGGREGNIQYF.

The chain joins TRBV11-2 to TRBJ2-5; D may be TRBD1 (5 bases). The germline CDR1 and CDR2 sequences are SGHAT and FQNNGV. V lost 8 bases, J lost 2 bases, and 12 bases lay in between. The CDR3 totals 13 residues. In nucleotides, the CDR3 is TGTGCCAGCGGGGCGACAGCTCAAGAGACCCAGTACTTC. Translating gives CASGATAQETQYF.

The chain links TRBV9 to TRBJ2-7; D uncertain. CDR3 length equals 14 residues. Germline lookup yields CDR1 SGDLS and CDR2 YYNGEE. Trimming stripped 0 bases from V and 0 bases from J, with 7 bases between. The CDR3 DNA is TGTGCCAGCAGCGTAGGCGGCAGCTCCTACGAGCAGTACTTC. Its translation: CASSVGGSSYEQYF.